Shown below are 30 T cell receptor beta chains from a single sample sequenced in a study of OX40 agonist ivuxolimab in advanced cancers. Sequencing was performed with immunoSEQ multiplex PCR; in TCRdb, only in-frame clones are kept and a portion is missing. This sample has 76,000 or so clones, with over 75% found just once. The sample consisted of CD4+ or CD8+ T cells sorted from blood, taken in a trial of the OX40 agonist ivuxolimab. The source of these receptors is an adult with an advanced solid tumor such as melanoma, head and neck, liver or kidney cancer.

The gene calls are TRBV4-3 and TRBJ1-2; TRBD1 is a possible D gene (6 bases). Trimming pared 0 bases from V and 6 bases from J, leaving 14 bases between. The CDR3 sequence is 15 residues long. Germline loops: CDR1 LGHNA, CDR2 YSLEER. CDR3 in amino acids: CASSQDGTGSNGYTF. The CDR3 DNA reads TGCGCCAGCAGCCAAGATGGAACAGGGTCTAATGGCTACACCTTC.

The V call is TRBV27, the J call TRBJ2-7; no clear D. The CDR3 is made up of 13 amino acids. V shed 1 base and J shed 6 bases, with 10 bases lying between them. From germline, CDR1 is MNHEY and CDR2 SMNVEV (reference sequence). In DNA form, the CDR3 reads TGTGCCAGCAGTTTATTGGGCACGACCGAGCAGTACTTC. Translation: CASSLLGTTEQYF.

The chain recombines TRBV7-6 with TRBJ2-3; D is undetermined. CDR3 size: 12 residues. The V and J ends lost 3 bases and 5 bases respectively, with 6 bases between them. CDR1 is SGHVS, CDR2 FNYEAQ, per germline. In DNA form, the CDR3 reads TGTGCCAGCAGCTTGTCTGGAGATACGCAGTATTTT. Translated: CASSLSGDTQYF.

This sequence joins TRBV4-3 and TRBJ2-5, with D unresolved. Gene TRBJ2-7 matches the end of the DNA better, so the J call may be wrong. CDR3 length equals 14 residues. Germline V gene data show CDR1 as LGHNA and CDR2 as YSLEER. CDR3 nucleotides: TGCGCCAGCAGCCGCTCATCACTGGGTTCCGAGCAGTACTTC. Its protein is CASSRSSLGSEQYF.

CDR3 protein: CSALVLRSYNEQFF. The CDR3 DNA reads as TGCAGCGCCCTGGTCCTAAGGTCCTACAATGAGCAGTTCTTC. This chain links TRBV29-1 with TRBJ2-1; the D is unclear. Germline V CDR1 and CDR2: SQVTM, ANQGSEA. V was pared by 7 bases and J by 1 base, with 14 bases between. The CDR3 runs 14 residues.

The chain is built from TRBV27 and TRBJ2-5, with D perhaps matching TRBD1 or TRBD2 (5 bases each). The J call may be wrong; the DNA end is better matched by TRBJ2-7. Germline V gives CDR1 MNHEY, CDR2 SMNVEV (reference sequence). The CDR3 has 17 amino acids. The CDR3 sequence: CASSSMPGTSLGHEQYF. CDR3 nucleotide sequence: TGTGCCAGCAGTTCCATGCCCGGGACCTCCCTGGGCCACGAGCAGTACTTC.

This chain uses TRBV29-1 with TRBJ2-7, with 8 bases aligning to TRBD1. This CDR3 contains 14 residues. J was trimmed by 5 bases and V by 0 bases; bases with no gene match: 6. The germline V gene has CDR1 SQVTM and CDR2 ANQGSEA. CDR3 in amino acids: CSVEEDREPHEQYF. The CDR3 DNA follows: TGCAGCGTTGAAGAGGACAGGGAACCCCACGAGCAGTACTTC.

For the CDR3, the DNA is TGTGCCAGCAGCCCCGCCCATTCACCCCTCCACTTT. Its translation: CASSPAHSPLHF. The chain employs TRBV7-2 and TRBJ1-6; no clear D. Germline CDR1 SGHTA, CDR2 FQGNSA. V was clipped by 5 bases and J by 8 bases, with 7 bases between them. The CDR3 is 12 amino acids.

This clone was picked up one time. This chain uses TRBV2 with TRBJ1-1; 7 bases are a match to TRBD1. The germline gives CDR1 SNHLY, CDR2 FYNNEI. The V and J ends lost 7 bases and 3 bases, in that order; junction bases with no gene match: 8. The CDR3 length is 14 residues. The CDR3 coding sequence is TGTGCCAGCAAAAGTAACAGGGGTTACACTGAAGCTTTCTTT. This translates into CASKSNRGYTEAFF.

The CDR3 spells CASSSTTSSYEQYF. The CDR3 DNA follows: TGTGCCAGCAGTTCCACGACTAGCTCCTACGAGCAGTACTTC. The chain joins TRBV6-5 to TRBJ2-7; D is perhaps TRBD2 (6 bases). The V gene lost 4 bases and the J gene lost 0 bases, with 10 bases spanning the gap. CDR1 and CDR2 (germline): MNHEY, SVGAGI. The CDR3 totals 14 residues.

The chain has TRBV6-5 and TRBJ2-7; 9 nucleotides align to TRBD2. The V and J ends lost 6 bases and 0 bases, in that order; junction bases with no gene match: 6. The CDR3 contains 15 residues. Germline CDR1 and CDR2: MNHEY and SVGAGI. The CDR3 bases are TGTGCCAGCAGCCTTAGCGGGGGTGACTCCTACGAGCAGTACTTC. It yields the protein CASSLSGGDSYEQYF.

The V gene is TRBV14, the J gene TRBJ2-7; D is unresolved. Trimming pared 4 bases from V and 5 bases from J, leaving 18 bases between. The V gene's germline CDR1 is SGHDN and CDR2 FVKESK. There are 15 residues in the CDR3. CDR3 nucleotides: TGTGCCAGCAGCCGAGAATACGGCAGGAACGACGAGCAGTACTTC. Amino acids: CASSREYGRNDEQYF.

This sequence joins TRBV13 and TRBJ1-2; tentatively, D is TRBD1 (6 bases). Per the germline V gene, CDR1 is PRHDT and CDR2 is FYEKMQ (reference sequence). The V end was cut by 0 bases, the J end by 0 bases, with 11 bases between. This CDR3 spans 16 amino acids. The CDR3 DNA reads TGTGCCAGCAGCTTAGGCCGGGACACCCCTAACTATGGCTACACCTTC. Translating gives CASSLGRDTPNYGYTF.

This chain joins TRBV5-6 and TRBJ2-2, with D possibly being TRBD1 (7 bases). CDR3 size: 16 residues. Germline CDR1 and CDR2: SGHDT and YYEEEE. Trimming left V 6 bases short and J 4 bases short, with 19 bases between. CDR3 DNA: TGTGCCAGCACCCGGCAGGGGGGATCAGGCACCGGGGAGCTGTTTTTT. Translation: CASTRQGGSGTGELFF.

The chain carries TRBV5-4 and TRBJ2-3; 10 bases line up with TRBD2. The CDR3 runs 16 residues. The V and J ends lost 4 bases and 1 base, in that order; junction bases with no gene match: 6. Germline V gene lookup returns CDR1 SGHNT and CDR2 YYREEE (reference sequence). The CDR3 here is CASSIGLAVGTDTQYF. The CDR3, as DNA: TGTGCCAGCAGCATCGGACTAGCGGTGGGCACAGATACGCAGTATTTT.

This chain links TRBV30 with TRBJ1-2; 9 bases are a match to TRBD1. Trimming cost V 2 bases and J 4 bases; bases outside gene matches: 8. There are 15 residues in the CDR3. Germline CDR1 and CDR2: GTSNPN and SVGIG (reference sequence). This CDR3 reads CAWSNPGQGTYGYTF. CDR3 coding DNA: TGTGCCTGGAGTAATCCGGGACAGGGAACCTATGGCTACACCTTC.

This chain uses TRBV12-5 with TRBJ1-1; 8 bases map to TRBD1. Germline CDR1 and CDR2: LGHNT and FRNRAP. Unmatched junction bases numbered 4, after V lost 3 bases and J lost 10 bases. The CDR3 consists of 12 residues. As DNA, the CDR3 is TGTGCTAGTGGTTTACTGACAGGGGTAGCTTTCTTT. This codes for CASGLLTGVAFF.

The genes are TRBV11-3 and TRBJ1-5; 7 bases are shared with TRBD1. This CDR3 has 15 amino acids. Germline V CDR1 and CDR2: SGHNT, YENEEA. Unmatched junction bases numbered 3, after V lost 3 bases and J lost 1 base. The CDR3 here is CASSLRDRSNQPQHF. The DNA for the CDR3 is TGTGCCAGCAGCTTGAGGGACAGAAGCAATCAGCCCCAGCATTTT.

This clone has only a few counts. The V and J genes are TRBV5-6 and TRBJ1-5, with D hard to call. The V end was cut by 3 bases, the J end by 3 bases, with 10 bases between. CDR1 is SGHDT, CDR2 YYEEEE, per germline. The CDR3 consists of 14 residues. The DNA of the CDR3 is TGTGCCAGCAGCTATTGGGAATTCAATCAGCCCCAGCATTTT. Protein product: CASSYWEFNQPQHF.

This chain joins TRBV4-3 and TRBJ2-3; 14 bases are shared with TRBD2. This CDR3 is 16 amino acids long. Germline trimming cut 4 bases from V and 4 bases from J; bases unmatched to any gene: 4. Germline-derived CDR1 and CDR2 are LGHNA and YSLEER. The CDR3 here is CASSLGLAGGPDTQYF. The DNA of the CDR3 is TGCGCCAGCAGCCTAGGACTAGCGGGGGGCCCAGATACGCAGTATTTT.

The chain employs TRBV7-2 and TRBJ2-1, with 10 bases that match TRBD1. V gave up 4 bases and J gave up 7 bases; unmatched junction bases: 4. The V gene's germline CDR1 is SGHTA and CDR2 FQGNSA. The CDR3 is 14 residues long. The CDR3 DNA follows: TGTGCCAGCAGCTCAAGGACAGGGGGAAATGAGCAGTTCTTC. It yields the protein CASSSRTGGNEQFF.

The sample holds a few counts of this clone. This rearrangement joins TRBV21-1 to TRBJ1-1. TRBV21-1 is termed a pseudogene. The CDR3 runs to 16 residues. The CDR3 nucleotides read TGTGCCAGCAGCCCCTCCCCGACAGCGGGGAACACTGAAGCTTTCTTT. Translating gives CASSPSPTAGNTEAFF.

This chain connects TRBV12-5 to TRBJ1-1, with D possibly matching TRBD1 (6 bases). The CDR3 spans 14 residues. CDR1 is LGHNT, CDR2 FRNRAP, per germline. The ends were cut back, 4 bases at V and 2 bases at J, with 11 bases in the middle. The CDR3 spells CASGSKGGNTEAFF. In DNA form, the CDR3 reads TGTGCTAGTGGTTCCAAGGGGGGAAACACTGAAGCTTTCTTT.

CDR3 protein: CATSRGRDRVNSPLHF. In nucleotides, the CDR3 is TGTGCCACCAGCAGAGGCCGGGACAGGGTCAATTCACCCCTCCACTTT. V gene TRBV15 combines with J gene TRBJ1-6; 9 bases line up with TRBD1. Germline lookup yields CDR1 LNHNV and CDR2 YYDKDF (reference sequence). Trimming at V came to 1 base and at J to 7 bases, leaving 5 bases not matched to a gene. This CDR3 comprises 16 residues.

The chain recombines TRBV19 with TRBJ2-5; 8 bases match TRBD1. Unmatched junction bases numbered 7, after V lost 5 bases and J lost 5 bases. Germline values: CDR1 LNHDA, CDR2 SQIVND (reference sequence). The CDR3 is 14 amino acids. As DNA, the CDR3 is TGTGCCAGTAGTTGGCAGGGGGCGCGGGAGACCCAGTACTTC. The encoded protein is CASSWQGARETQYF. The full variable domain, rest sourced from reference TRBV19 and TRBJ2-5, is DGGITQSPKYLFRKEGQNVTLSCEQNLNHDAMYWYRQDPGQGLRLIYYSQIVNDFQKGDIAEGYSVSREKKESFPLTVTSAQKNPTAFYLCASSWQGARETQYFGPGTRLLVL.

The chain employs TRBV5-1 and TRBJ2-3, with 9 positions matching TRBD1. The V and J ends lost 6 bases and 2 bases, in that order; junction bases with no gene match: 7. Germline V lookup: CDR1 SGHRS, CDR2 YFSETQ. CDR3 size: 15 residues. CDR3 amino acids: CASIPTGGDTDTQYF. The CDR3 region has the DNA TGCGCCAGCATCCCGACAGGGGGGGACACAGATACGCAGTATTTT.

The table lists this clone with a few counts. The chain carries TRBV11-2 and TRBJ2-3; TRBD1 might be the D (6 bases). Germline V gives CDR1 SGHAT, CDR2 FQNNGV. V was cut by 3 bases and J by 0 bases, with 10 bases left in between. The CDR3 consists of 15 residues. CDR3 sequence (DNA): TGTGCCAGCAGCTTCAGGGGAGCAAGCACAGATACGCAGTATTTT. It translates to CASSFRGASTDTQYF.

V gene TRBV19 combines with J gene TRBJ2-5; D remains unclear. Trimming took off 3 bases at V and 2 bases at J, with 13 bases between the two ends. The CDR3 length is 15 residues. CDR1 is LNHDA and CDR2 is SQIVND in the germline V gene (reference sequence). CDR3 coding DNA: TGTGCCAGTAGTATTATATTACAAGGACAAGAGACCCAGTACTTC. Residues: CASSIILQGQETQYF.

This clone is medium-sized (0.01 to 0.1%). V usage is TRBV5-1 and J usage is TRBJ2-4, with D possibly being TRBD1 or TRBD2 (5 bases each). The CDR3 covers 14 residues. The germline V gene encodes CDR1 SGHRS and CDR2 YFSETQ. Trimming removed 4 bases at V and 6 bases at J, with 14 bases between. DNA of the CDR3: TGCGCCAGCAGCGTCGCCTGGGGGTCAAACATTCAGTACTTC. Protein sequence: CASSVAWGSNIQYF.

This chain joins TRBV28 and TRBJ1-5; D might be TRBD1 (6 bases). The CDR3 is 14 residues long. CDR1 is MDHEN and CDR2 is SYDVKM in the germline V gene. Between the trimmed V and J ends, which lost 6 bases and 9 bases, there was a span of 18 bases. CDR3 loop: CASSPGQRGTPQHF. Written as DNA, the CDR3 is TGTGCCAGCAGCCCAGGACAGCGCGGAACGCCCCAGCATTTT.